This TCR beta chain comes out of a study of cytomegalovirus exposure and HLA in healthy donors. V lost 4 bases to trimming and J lost 3 bases, with 12 bases between them. The germline V gene encodes CDR1 GTSNPN and CDR2 SVGIG (reference sequence). The CDR3 has 13 residues. This PCR relied on a set of 60 Vbeta primers and 13 Jbeta primers. In the authors' workflow: Later work found 65 million to 90 million unique TCR beta chains, with 9 million to 13 million shared. The method was immunoSEQ multiplex PCR; TCRdb's version includes in-frame clones alone and lacks a portion of them. Clonal size and the V and J genes are those of that table, whereas D and trimming came from the DNA. The table records 130,000 to 150,000 clones, 65% to 85% of them present only once.

The chain combines TRBV30 with TRBJ1-1; no reliable D call. This clonotype was sampled from a woman aged 40 to 50 in good health and CMV-seropositive. The sequencing sample was made of PBMCs. CDR3 sequence reads: CAWTLAVYTEAFF. Written as DNA, the CDR3 is TGTGCCTGGACCCTCGCGGTTTACACTGAAGCTTTCTTT. Full variable domain (outside the CDR3, taken from reference TRBV30 and TRBJ1-1): SQTIHQWPATLVQPVGSPLSLECTVEGTSNPNLYWYRQAAGRGLQLLFYSVGIGQISSEVPQNLSASRPQDRQFILSSKKLLLSDSGFYLCAWTLAVYTEAFFGQGTRLTVV.